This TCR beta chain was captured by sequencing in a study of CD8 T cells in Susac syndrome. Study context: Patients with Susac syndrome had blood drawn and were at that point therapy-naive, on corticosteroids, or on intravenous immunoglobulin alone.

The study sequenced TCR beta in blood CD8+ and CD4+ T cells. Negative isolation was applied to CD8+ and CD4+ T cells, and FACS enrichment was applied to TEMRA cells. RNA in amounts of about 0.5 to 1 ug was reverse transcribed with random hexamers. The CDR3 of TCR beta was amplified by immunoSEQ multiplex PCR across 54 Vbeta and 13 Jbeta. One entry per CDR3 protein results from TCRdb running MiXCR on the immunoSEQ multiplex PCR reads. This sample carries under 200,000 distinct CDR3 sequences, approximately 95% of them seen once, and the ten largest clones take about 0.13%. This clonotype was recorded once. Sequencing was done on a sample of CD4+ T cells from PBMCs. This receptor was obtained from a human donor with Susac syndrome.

The DNA of the CDR3 is TGTGCCAGCAGCACAAACAGGGCTAATTCACCCCTCCACTTT. This translates into CASSTNRANSPLHF. The rearrangement uses TRBV6-5 and TRBJ1-6; possible D gene TRBD1, 6 bases. CDR1 is MNHEY, CDR2 SVGAGI, per germline. The V gene lost 6 bases and the J gene lost 6 bases, with 12 bases spanning the gap. The CDR3 runs to 14 residues.